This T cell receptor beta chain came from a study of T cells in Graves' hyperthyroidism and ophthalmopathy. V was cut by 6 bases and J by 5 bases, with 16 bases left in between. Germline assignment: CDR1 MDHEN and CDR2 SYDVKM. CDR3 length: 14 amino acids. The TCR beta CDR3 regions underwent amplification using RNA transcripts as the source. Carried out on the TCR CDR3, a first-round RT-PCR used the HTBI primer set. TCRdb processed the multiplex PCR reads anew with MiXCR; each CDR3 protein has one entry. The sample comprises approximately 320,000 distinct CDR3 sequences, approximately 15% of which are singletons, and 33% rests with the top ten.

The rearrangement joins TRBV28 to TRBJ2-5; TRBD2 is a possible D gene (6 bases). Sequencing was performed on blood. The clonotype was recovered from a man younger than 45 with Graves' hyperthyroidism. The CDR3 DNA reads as TGTGCCAGCAGGCCCGGGGCAGGGAGGGAGACCCAGTACTTC. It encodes CASRPGAGRETQYF.